A selection of T cell receptor beta chains follows, all from one sample in a study of OX40 agonist ivuxolimab in advanced cancers. Assay used: immunoSEQ multiplex PCR; TCRdb lists only in-frame clones, some missing. The data show roughly 72,000 clones, over 70% seen once. The sequenced sample was CD4+ or CD8+ T cells sorted from blood, obtained in a trial of the OX40 agonist ivuxolimab. The receptors come from an adult with an advanced solid tumor such as melanoma, head and neck, liver or kidney cancer. The CDR3 runs from the conserved cysteine through the conserved F or W. The order of the fields is D gene, J gene, V gene, clone size, CDR3 DNA, CDR3 protein. A D gene is named only where the DNA matches it firmly. Size tells how often a clone was seen (once, few, many) or the class of an expanded clone, and some rows leave it out.

>TRBD2|TRBJ2-3|TRBV19|.
TGTGCCAGTAGTTGGTCGGGGGGAATAGATACGCAGTATTTT
CASSWSGGIDTQYF
>.|TRBJ2-3|TRBV27|.
TGTGCCAGCAGACCAAGGATGACAGATACGCAGTATTTT
CASRPRMTDTQYF
>.|TRBJ2-3|TRBV5-1|few
TGCGCCAGCAGCTTAGGGGGGCGTACAGATACGCAGTATTTT
CASSLGGRTDTQYF
>.|TRBJ2-4|TRBV9|.
TGTGCCAGCAGCGTGGACGGGGGCGCAGACATTCAGTACTTC
CASSVDGGADIQYF
>TRBD2|TRBJ2-1|TRBV5-4|.
TGTGCCAGCAGCAAAGCGGGACTTTCCGTGCATGAGCAGTTCTTC
CASSKAGLSVHEQFF
>TRBD2|TRBJ2-7|TRBV6-5|.
TGTGCCAGCAGTACCCATAGCGGGAATGACGAGCAGTACTTC
CASSTHSGNDEQYF
>.|TRBJ1-5|TRBV6-5|.
TGTGCCAGCAGTTACCACAGGGATAGCAATCAGCCCCAGCATTTT
CASSYHRDSNQPQHF
>.|TRBJ1-1|TRBV30|.
TGTGCCTGGACTCGCCGGGCCACTGAAGCTTTCTTT
CAWTRRATEAFF
>.|TRBJ2-1|TRBV2|.
TGTGCCAGCACCCCCGAGGCGGCCGCCAATGAGCAGTTCTTC
CASTPEAAANEQFF
>TRBD1|TRBJ1-1|TRBV27|.
TGTGCCAGCAGACTGACAGGGGGCCGGACTGAAGCTTTCTTT
CASRLTGGRTEAFF
>.|TRBJ2-7|TRBV4-3|.
TGCGCCAGCAGCCATGAACTTGCCTCGGGGGAGCAGTACTTC
CASSHELASGEQYF
>.|TRBJ1-4|TRBV13|.
TGTGCCAGCAGCCCCCAGGGTACAGCTAATGAAAAACTGTTTTTT
CASSPQGTANEKLFF